The 17 T cell receptor beta chains listed next were all sequenced from one sample in a study of blood T cell repertoires in COVID-19. Method: immunoSEQ multiplex PCR; TCRdb's copy keeps in-frame clones and lacks some. Here the sample spans roughly 400,000 clones, 80% to 95% being singletons. The sequencing sample was made of PBMCs or T cells enriched from blood (not recorded which). The receptor source for this set is a woman aged 35 to 49 who had been exposed to COVID-19.

The sample holds one count of this clone. The chain combines TRBV29-1 with TRBJ2-7, with 10 bases aligning to TRBD1. Trimming took 5 bases from V and 5 from J; bases not matched to a gene: 9. This CDR3 contains 14 residues. CDR1 is SQVTM and CDR2 is ANQGSEA in the germline V gene. CDR3 coding DNA: TGCAGCGTTACCTCCGGGACAGGGGCCCACGAGCAGTACTTC. Translated, it gives CSVTSGTGAHEQYF.

The chain uses TRBV19 and TRBJ1-1; tentatively, D is TRBD1 (5 bases). Germline assignment: CDR1 LNHDA and CDR2 SQIVND (reference sequence). V lost 1 base to trimming and J lost 1 base, with 10 bases between them. This CDR3 is 15 amino acids long. The CDR3 is CASSIAGGANTEAFF. DNA for the CDR3: TGTGCCAGTAGTATAGCGGGGGGAGCGAACACTGAAGCTTTCTTT.

The chain links TRBV7-2 to TRBJ1-2, with a tentative D call TRBD1 (6 bases). The germline V and J ends were trimmed by 3 bases and 1 base, with 9 bases remaining between them. The CDR3 covers 14 residues. The V gene's germline CDR1 is SGHTA and CDR2 FQGNSA. The CDR3 is CASSFRGVNYGYTF. The CDR3 DNA follows: TGTGCCAGCAGCTTCAGGGGCGTTAACTATGGCTACACCTTC. The entire variable domain, with the rest obtained from reference TRBV7-2 and TRBJ1-2, is as follows: GAGVSQSPSNKVTEKGKDVELRCDPISGHTALYWYRQSLGQGLEFLIYFQGNSAPDKSGLPSDRFSAERTGGSVSTLTIQRTQQEDSAVYLCASSFRGVNYGYTFGSGTRLTVV.

This clone has a single count. The genes are TRBV29-1 and TRBJ1-3, with D perhaps TRBD1 (5 bases). The CDR3 length is 13 residues. The germline V gene has CDR1 SQVTM and CDR2 ANQGSEA. Trimming cost V 6 bases and J 1 base, with 10 bases left between them. In nucleotides, the CDR3 is TGCAGCGTGAGCAGGGCGTCTGGAAACACCATATATTTT. Protein: CSVSRASGNTIYF. Full variable domain (remainder filled in from reference TRBV29-1 and TRBJ1-3): SAVISQKPSRDICQRGTSLTIQCQVDSQVTMMFWYRQQPGQSLTLIATANQGSEATYESGFVIDKFPISRPNLTFSTLTVSNMSPEDSSIYLCSVSRASGNTIYFGEGSWLTVV.

This clone was seen a single time. This chain joins TRBV30 and TRBJ2-3; tentatively, D is TRBD2 (6 bases). V was shortened by 3 bases and J by 9 bases, with 25 bases between the two germline ends. Germline values: CDR1 GTSNPN, CDR2 SVGIG (reference sequence). The CDR3 has 16 amino acids. The CDR3 DNA reads TGTGCCTGGAGCCTCCGGGACTCCAGGAGGATAGGGACGCAGTATTTT. Translated, it gives CAWSLRDSRRIGTQYF.

A single count supports this clone. The genes are TRBV4-3 and TRBJ2-1; 10 nucleotides agree with TRBD1. The CDR3 is made up of 15 amino acids. V was clipped by 3 bases and J by 6 bases; unmatched bases: 5. Per germline, CDR1 LGHNA and CDR2 YSLEER. Here the CDR3 reads CASSHPGQGINEQFF. The DNA for the CDR3 is TGCGCCAGCAGCCATCCGGGACAGGGGATCAATGAGCAGTTCTTC.

This chain uses TRBV7-9 with TRBJ1-2, with D perhaps matching TRBD1 (5 bases). V lost 5 bases to trimming and J lost 1 base, with 8 bases between them. There are 13 residues in the CDR3. The germline gives CDR1 SEHNR, CDR2 FQNEAQ (reference sequence). CDR3 region: CASSPTDNYGYTF. The CDR3 DNA reads as TGTGCCAGCAGCCCGACAGATAACTATGGCTACACCTTC.

This clone has a single count. The V and J genes are TRBV5-1 and TRBJ1-3; 8 bases fit TRBD1. J lost 2 bases, V lost 3 bases, and 4 bases had no gene match. The germline CDR1 and CDR2 sequences are SGHRS and YFSETQ. The CDR3 covers 15 residues. The CDR3 region has the DNA TGCGCCAGCAGCTGGGGGGACAGGACTGGAAACACCATATATTTT. It codes for CASSWGDRTGNTIYF.

The chain couples TRBV5-1 to TRBJ1-1; D is unresolved. The CDR3 contains 15 residues. Trimming took off 3 bases at V and 0 bases at J, with 12 bases between the two ends. Germline V gene sequence: CDR1 SGHRS, CDR2 YFSETQ. The CDR3 nucleotides are TGCGCCAGCAGCTGGGGAGCCCATTTGAACACTGAAGCTTTCTTT. As protein: CASSWGAHLNTEAFF. Full variable domain (missing parts from reference TRBV5-1 and TRBJ1-1): KAGVTQTPRYLIKTRGQQVTLSCSPISGHRSVSWYQQTPGQGLQFLFEYFSETQRNKGNFPGRFSGRQFSNSRSEMNVSTLELGDSALYLCASSWGAHLNTEAFFGQGTRLTVV.

The chain couples TRBV6-5 to TRBJ2-7; 10 bases line up with TRBD1. The length of the CDR3 is 14 residues. V trimming: 5 bases; J trimming: 4 bases; junction bases outside the gene matches: 5. Germline CDR1 is MNHEY and CDR2 is SVGAGI. The chain's CDR3 is CASSPDRGGYEQYF. DNA for the CDR3: TGTGCCAGCAGTCCGGACAGGGGGGGATACGAGCAGTACTTC.

The J gene is TRBJ1-3, the V gene TRBV7-2; 7 bases fit TRBD1. The CDR3 spans 18 residues. V lost 5 bases to trimming and J lost 0 bases; unmatched junction nucleotides: 13. The germline V gene has CDR1 SGHTA and CDR2 FQGNSA. The CDR3 nucleotides read TGTGCCAGCAGCATGGGCCCTACAGGGGCCTTCTCTGGAAACACCATATATTTT. Protein product: CASSMGPTGAFSGNTIYF.

The chain uses TRBV6-2 or TRBV6-3 and TRBJ2-7; 7 bases align to TRBD2. Germline V gives CDR1 MNHEY, CDR2 SVGEGT. This CDR3 contains 17 residues. The V gene end was trimmed by 0 bases and the J gene end by 3 bases; junction bases not matched to a gene: 11. CDR3 region: CASSYSASGGPSYEQYF. Here the CDR3 DNA reads TGTGCCAGCAGTTACTCGGCTAGCGGAGGCCCAAGCTACGAGCAGTACTTC.

J is TRBJ1-2 and V is TRBV10-3; D gene ambiguous. Germline V gene sequence: CDR1 ENHRY, CDR2 SYGVKD. The V end lost 10 bases, the J end lost 0 bases, and 12 bases lay between the germline ends. The CDR3 consists of 13 residues. CDR3 protein: CATRQLANYGYTF. Here the CDR3 DNA reads TGTGCCACACGACAACTAGCTAACTATGGCTACACCTTC.

This chain connects TRBV4-3 to TRBJ2-2; D remains unclear. Germline CDR1 reads LGHNA; CDR2 reads YSLEER. The CDR3 spans 18 residues. Trimming took 1 base from V and 0 from J, leaving 15 bases between them. The CDR3 region is CASSQGVSTTPNTGELFF. The DNA of the CDR3 is TGCGCCAGCAGCCAAGGAGTTAGCACTACGCCGAACACCGGGGAGCTGTTTTTT.

V is TRBV6-1 and J is TRBJ2-7, with no clear D. Germline CDR1 and CDR2: MNHNS and SASEGT. This CDR3 contains 12 residues. The V end lost 2 bases, the J end lost 0 bases, and 2 bases lay between the germline ends. For the CDR3, the DNA is TGTGCCAGCAGTGAATACTCCTACGAGCAGTACTTC. It translates to CASSEYSYEQYF.

The V gene is TRBV5-1, the J gene TRBJ2-1; 7 bases align to TRBD1. The germline gives CDR1 SGHRS, CDR2 YFSETQ. The CDR3 length is 15 residues. The V segment lost 4 bases and the J segment 7 bases; nucleotides outside the gene matches: 11. The CDR3 is CASSVPRDSRNEQFF. In DNA, the CDR3 is TGCGCCAGCAGCGTCCCCCGGGACAGTAGGAATGAGCAGTTCTTC. The variable domain in full, with the rest retrieved from reference TRBV5-1 and TRBJ2-1, is KAGVTQTPRYLIKTRGQQVTLSCSPISGHRSVSWYQQTPGQGLQFLFEYFSETQRNKGNFPGRFSGRQFSNSRSEMNVSTLELGDSALYLCASSVPRDSRNEQFFGPGTRLTVL.

V and J are TRBV30 and TRBJ2-7, with a tentative D call TRBD1 (6 bases). V lost 0 bases to trimming and J lost 2 bases, with 14 bases between them. This CDR3 region has 15 residues. Per the germline V gene, CDR1 is GTSNPN and CDR2 is SVGIG (reference sequence). CDR3 sequence (DNA): TGTGCCTGGAGTGTTCATCGACAGGAGACCTACGAGCAGTACTTC. Its translation: CAWSVHRQETYEQYF.